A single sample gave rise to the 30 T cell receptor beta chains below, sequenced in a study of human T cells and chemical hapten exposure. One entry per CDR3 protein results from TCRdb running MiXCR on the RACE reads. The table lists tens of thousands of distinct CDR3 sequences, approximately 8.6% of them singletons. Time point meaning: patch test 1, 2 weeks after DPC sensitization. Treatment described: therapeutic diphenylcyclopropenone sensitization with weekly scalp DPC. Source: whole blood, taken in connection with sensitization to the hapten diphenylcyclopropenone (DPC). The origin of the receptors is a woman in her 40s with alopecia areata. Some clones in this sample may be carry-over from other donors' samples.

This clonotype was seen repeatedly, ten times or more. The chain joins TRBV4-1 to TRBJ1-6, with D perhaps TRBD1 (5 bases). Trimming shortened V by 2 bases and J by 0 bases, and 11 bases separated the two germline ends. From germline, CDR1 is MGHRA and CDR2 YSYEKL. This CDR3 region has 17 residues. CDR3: CASSQNPGPSYNSPLHF. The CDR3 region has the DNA TGCGCCAGCAGCCAAAATCCGGGGCCCTCCTATAATTCACCCCTCCACTTT.

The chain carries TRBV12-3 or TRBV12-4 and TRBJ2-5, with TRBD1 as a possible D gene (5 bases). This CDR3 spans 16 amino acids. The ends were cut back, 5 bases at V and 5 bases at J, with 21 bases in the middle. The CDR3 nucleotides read TGTGCCAGCAGTCCCCCCGAGATTGGGGCTAGGGAGACCCAGTACTTC. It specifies CASSPPEIGARETQYF.

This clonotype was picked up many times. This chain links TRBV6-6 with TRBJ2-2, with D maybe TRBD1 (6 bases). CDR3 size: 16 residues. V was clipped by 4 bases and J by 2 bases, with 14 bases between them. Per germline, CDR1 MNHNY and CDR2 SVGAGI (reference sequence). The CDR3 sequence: CASSFALGTNTGELFF. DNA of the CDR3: TGTGCCAGCAGTTTCGCCCTGGGGACAAACACCGGGGAGCTGTTTTTT.

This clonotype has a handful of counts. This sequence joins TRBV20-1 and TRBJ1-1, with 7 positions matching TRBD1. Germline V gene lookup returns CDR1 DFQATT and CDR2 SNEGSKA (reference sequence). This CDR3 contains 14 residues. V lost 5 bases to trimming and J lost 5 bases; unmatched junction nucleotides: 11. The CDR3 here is CSALWTGTGTEAFF. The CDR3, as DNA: TGCAGTGCTCTATGGACAGGAACAGGGACTGAAGCTTTCTTT.

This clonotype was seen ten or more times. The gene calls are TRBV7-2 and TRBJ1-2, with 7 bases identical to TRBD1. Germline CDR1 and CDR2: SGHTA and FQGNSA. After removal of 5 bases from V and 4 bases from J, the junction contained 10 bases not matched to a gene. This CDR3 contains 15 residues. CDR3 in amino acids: CASSPQTGEIYGYTF. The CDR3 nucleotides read TGTGCCAGCAGCCCCCAAACAGGGGAAATCTATGGCTACACCTTC.

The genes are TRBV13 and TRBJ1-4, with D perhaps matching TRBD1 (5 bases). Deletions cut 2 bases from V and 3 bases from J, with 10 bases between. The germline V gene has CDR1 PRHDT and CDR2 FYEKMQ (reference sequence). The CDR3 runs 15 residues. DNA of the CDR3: TGTGCCAGCAGCTTAATGGGGGTGTCTAATGAAAAACTGTTTTTT. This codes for CASSLMGVSNEKLFF.

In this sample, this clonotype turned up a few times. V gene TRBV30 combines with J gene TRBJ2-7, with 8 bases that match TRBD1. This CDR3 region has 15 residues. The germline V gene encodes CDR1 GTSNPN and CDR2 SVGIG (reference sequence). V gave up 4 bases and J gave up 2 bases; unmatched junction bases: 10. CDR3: CAWNTGQGIAYEQYF. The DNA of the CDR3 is TGTGCCTGGAACACCGGACAGGGTATAGCCTACGAGCAGTACTTC.

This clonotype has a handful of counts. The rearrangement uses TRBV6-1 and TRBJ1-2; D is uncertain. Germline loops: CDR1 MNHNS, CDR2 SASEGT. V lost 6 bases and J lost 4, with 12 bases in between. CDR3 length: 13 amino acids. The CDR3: CASRNPGGYGYTF. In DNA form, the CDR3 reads TGTGCCAGCAGAAATCCGGGCGGCTATGGCTACACCTTC.

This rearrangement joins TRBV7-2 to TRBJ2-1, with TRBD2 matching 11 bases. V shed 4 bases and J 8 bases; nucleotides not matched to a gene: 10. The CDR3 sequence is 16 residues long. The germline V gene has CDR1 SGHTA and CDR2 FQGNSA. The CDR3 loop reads CASSYKGSGGVYEQFF. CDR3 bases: TGTGCCAGCAGCTACAAAGGTAGCGGGGGGGTTTATGAGCAGTTCTTC.

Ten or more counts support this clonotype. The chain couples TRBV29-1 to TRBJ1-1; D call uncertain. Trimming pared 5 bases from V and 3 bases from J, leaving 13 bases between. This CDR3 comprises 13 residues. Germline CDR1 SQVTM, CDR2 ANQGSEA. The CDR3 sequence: CSVLVALHTEAFF. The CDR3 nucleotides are TGCAGCGTTCTCGTGGCCCTCCACACTGAAGCTTTCTTT.

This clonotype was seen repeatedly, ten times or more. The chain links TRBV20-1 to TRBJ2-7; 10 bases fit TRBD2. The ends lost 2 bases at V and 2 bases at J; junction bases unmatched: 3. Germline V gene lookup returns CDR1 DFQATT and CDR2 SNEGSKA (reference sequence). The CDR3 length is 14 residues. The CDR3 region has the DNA TGCAGTGCTAGACGACTAGCGGGCACCTACGAGCAGTACTTC. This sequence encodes CSARRLAGTYEQYF.

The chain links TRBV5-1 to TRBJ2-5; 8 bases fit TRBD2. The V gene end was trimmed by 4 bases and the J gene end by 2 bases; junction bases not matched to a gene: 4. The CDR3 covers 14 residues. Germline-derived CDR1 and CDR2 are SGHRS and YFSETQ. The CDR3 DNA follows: TGCGCCAGCAGCCAGACTAGCGAACAAGAGACCCAGTACTTC. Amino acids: CASSQTSEQETQYF.

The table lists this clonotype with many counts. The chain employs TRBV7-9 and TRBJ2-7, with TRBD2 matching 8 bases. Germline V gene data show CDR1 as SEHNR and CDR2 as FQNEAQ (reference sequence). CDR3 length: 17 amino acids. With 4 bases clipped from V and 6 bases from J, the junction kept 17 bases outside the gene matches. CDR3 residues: CASSSLGVRRGGSEQYF. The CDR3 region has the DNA TGTGCCAGCAGCTCCCTTGGGGTTCGGCGCGGGGGGAGCGAGCAGTACTTC.

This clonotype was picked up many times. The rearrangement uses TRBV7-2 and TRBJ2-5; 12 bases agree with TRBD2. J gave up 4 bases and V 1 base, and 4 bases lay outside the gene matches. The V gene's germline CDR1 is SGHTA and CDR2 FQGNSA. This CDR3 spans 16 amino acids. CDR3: CASSLGLAGGRETQYF. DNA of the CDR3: TGTGCCAGCAGCTTAGGTCTAGCGGGGGGGCGAGAGACCCAGTACTTC.

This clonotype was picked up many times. The CDR3 loop reads CASSTNRVYNSPLHF. The CDR3 coding sequence is TGTGCCAGCAGCACAAACAGGGTTTATAATTCACCCCTCCACTTT. The chain couples TRBV6-6 to TRBJ1-6, with a tentative D call TRBD1 (6 bases). CDR1 and CDR2 from the germline V gene are MNHNY and SVGAGI (reference sequence). The CDR3 extends over 15 amino acids. Trimming removed 6 bases from V and 4 bases from J, with 13 bases in between.

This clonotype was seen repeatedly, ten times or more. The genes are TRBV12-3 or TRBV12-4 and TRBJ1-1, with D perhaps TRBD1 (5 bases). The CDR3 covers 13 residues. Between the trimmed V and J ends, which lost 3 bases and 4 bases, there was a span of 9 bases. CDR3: CASSFGQGTEAFF. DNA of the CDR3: TGTGCCAGCAGTTTCGGGCAGGGCACTGAAGCTTTCTTT.

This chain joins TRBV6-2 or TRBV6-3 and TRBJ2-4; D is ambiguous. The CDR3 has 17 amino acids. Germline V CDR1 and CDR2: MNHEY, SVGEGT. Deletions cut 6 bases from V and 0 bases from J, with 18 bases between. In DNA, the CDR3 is TGTGCCAGCAGCCCCCATGGACCACAGCTAGCCAAAAACATTCAGTACTTC. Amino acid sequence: CASSPHGPQLAKNIQYF.

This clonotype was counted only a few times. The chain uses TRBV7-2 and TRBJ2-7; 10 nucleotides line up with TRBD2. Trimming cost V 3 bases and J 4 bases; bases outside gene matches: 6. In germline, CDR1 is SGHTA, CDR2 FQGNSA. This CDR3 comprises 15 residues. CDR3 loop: CASSLAGLATYEQYF. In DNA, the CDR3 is TGTGCCAGCAGCTTGGCGGGACTAGCGACATACGAGCAGTACTTC.

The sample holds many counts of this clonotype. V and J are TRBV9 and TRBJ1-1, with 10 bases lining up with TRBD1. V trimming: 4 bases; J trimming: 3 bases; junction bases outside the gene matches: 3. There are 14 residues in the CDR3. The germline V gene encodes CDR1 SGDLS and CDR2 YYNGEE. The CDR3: CASSIGTGDTEAFF. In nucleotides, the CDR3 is TGTGCCAGCAGCATAGGGACAGGGGACACTGAAGCTTTCTTT.

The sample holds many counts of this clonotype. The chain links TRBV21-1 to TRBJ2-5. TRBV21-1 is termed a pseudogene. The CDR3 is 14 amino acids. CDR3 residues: CASSKARIGETQYF. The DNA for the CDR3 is TGTGCCAGCAGCAAAGCGAGGATAGGAGAGACCCAGTACTTC.

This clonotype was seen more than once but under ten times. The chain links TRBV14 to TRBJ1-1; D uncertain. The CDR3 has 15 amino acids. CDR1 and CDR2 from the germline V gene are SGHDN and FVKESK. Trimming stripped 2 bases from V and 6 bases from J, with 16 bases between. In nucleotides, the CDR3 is TGTGCCAGCAGCCAACCCCCGGCGGGTTACGCTGAAGCTTTCTTT. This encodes CASSQPPAGYAEAFF. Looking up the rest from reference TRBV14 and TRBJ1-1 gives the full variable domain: EAGVTQFPSHSVIEKGQTVTLRCDPISGHDNLYWYRRVMGKEIKFLLHFVKESKQDESGMPNNRFLAERTGGTYSTLKVQPAELEDSGVYFCASSQPPAGYAEAFFGQGTRLTVV.

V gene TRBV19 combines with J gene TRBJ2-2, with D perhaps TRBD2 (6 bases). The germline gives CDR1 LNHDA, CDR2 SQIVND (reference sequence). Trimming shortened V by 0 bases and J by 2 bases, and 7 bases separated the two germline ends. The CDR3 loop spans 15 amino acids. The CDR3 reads CASSIEGGNTGELFF. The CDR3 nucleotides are TGTGCCAGTAGTATAGAGGGGGGTAACACCGGGGAGCTGTTTTTT.

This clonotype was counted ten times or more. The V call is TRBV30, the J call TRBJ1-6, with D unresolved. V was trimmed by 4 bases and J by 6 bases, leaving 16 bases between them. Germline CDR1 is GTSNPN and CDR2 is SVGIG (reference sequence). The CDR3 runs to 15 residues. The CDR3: CAWNSLRASNSPLHF. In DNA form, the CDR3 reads TGTGCCTGGAATTCCCTAAGGGCCAGTAATTCACCCCTCCACTTT.

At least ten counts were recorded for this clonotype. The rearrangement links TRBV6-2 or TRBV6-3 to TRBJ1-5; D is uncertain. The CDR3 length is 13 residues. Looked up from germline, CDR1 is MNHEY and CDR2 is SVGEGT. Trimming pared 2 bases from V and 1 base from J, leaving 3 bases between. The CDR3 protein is CASSYRSNQPQHF. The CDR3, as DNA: TGTGCCAGCAGTTACAGGAGCAATCAGCCCCAGCATTTT.

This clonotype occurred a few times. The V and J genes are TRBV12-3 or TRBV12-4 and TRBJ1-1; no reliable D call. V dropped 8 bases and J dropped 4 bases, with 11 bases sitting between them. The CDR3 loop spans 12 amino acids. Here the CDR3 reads CASGVHGTEAFF. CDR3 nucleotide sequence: TGTGCCAGCGGCGTACATGGCACTGAAGCTTTCTTT.

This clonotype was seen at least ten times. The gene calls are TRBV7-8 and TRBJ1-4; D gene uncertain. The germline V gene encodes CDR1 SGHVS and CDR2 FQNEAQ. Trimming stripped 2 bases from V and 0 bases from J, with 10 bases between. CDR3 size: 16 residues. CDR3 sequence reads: CASSLTPEPTNEKLFF. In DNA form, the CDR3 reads TGTGCCAGCAGCTTAACGCCCGAGCCAACTAATGAAAAACTGTTTTTT.

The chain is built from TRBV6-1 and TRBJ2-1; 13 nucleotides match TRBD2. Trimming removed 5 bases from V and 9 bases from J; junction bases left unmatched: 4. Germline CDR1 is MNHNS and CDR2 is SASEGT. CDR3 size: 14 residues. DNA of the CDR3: TGTGCCAGCAGTCGACTAGCGGGGGGAGGTGAGCAGTTCTTC. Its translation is CASSRLAGGGEQFF.

DNA of the CDR3: TGCAGTGCTAGCAGGCGGGGGACAGCTGCCAATGAGCAGTTCTTC. Translation gives CSASRRGTAANEQFF. The chain recombines TRBV20-1 with TRBJ2-1; D is perhaps TRBD1 or TRBD2 (7 bases each). The CDR3 has 15 residues. V lost 3 bases and J 6 bases, leaving 18 bases between the germline ends. Looked up from germline, CDR1 is DFQATT and CDR2 is SNEGSKA (reference sequence).

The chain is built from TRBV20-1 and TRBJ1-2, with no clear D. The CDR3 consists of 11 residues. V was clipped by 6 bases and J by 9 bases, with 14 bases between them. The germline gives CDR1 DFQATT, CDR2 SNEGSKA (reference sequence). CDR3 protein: CSALAMRSYTF. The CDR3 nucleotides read TGCAGTGCGCTCGCTATGAGGAGCTACACCTTC.

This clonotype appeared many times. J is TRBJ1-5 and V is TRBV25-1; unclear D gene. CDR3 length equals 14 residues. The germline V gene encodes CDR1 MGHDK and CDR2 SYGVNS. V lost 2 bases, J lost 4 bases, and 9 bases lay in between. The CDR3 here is CASSEKDKNQPQHF. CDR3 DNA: TGTGCCAGCAGTGAAAAAGACAAAAATCAGCCCCAGCATTTT.